Listed below are T cell receptor beta chains from one sample, sequenced in a study of pediatric ulcerative colitis. Repertoires were generated with immunoSEQ multiplex PCR, while TCRdb's copy carries only in-frame clones and drops some. The repertoire holds around 10,000 clones, with over 75% as singletons. The sequenced sample was blood. The receptors shown here come from a girl aged 10-17 years with moderate ulcerative colitis. Both conserved end residues are part of each CDR3. The order of the fields is V gene, clone size, D gene, J gene, CDR3 DNA, CDR3 protein. The D gene is left open where the match is weak. Clone sizes are given selectively: once, few, many, or a class where the clone is expanded.

>TRBV12-5|few|NA|TRBJ1-1
TGTGCTAGTGGTTTGGCCCCGGACGGGAACACTGAAGCTTTCTTT
CASGLAPDGNTEAFF
>TRBV6-4|NA|NA|TRBJ2-3
TGTGCCAGCGCGGAACAGAGCACAGATACGCAGTATTTT
CASAEQSTDTQYF
>TRBV5-4|once|NA|TRBJ2-2
TGTGCCAGCAGCCGGTGGGCCGGGGAGCTGTTTTTT
CASSRWAGELFF
>TRBV19|NA|TRBD1|TRBJ1-1
TGTGCCAGTGGGGGACAGGGGTTACTTGAAGCTTTCTTT
CASGGQGLLEAFF
>TRBV6-5|NA|TRBD1|TRBJ1-5
TGTGCCAGCAGTTACACAGGGGGCAGTCAGCCCCAGCATTTT
CASSYTGGSQPQHF
>TRBV19|NA|NA|TRBJ2-1
TGTGCCAGTAGTATAGATATAGGCAATGAGCAGTTCTTC
CASSIDIGNEQFF
>TRBV2|NA|NA|TRBJ2-2
TGTGCCAGCGGAAATTTCAGGGTGACCGGGGAGCTGTTTTTT
CASGNFRVTGELFF
>TRBV6-6|NA|NA|TRBJ2-2
TGTGCCAGCAGTCCACTAGGGGTTAACACCGGGGAGCTGTTTTTT
CASSPLGVNTGELFF
>TRBV4-1|NA|NA|TRBJ2-2
TGCGCCAGCAGCCAAGAGGGCTACAACACCGGGGAGCTGTTTTTT
CASSQEGYNTGELFF
>TRBV5-4|few|NA|TRBJ1-2
TGTGCCAGCAGCCCGACTAACATGAACTCCTATGGCTACACCTTC
CASSPTNMNSYGYTF
>TRBV6-4|NA|NA|TRBJ1-1
TGTGCCAGCAGTGCGATGGTGAACACTGAAGCTTTCTTT
CASSAMVNTEAFF
>TRBV30|once|TRBD2|TRBJ2-1
TGTGCCTGGAGTCGGGCGGGAGGTACACTCGAGCAGTTCTTC
CAWSRAGGTLEQFF
>TRBV6-5|NA|NA|TRBJ1-1
TGTGCCAGCAGTTACGGACGGGTGAACACTGAAGCTTTCTTT
CASSYGRVNTEAFF
>TRBV10-1|NA|NA|TRBJ1-1
TGCGCCAGCAGTGAGTCGCGGAGCACTGAAGCTTTCTTT
CASSESRSTEAFF
>TRBV6-1|NA|TRBD2|TRBJ2-3
TGTGCCAGCAGTGGGCCCTCGTGGGCGGGGGGGCCAAGTACGCAGTATTTT
CASSGPSWAGGPSTQYF
>TRBV30|NA|NA|TRBJ2-3
TGTGCCTGGAGTCTGGGTAGCACAGATACGCAGTATTTT
CAWSLGSTDTQYF
>TRBV10-3|NA|NA|TRBJ2-7
TGTGCCATCAGTGAGTCTCCAGGGGCCTCCTCCTACGAGCAGTACTTC
CAISESPGASSYEQYF
>TRBV28|NA|NA|TRBJ1-5
TGTGCCAGCAGGGGGGACACTTATAGCAATCAGCCCCAGCATTTT
CASRGDTYSNQPQHF
>TRBV2|NA|NA|TRBJ2-3
TGTGCCAGCACCCAGGTGGGTAGCACAGATACGCAGTATTTT
CASTQVGSTDTQYF
>TRBV6-1|NA|NA|TRBJ1-2
TGTGCCAGCAGTGAACGTGTCAGCAAAAACTATGGCTACACCTTC
CASSERVSKNYGYTF
>TRBV7-9|NA|NA|TRBJ1-2
TGTGCCAGCAGCTTTGGAGTTCCCTATGGCTACACCTTC
CASSFGVPYGYTF
>TRBV7-9|NA|NA|TRBJ1-3
TGTGCCAGCAGCTTAGCAGGGACTGGAAACACCATATATTTT
CASSLAGTGNTIYF
>TRBV29-1|NA|NA|TRBJ1-1
TGCAGCGTTCAAACCGGGACATTGAACACTGAAGCTTTCTTT
CSVQTGTLNTEAFF
>TRBV5-4|NA|NA|TRBJ1-1
TGTGCCAGCAGCTTGCCAGGCCGGGCCCTGGACACTGAAGCTTTCTTT
CASSLPGRALDTEAFF
>TRBV11-3|NA|NA|TRBJ1-2
TGTGCCAGCAGCGACCAGGGCTATGGCTACACCTTC
CASSDQGYGYTF
>TRBV5-5|NA|TRBD1|TRBJ1-2
TGTGCCAGCAGCTTGGTGGGACAGGGCGACTATGGCTACACCTTC
CASSLVGQGDYGYTF
>TRBV4-2|NA|NA|TRBJ2-1
TGTGCCAGCAGCCAAGGGGGGAACGATGAGCAGTTCTTC
CASSQGGNDEQFF
>TRBV7-2|NA|NA|TRBJ1-5
TGTGCCAGCAGCTTAATGCAGAGCAATCAGCCCCAGCATTTT
CASSLMQSNQPQHF
>TRBV6-6|NA|NA|TRBJ2-5
TGTGCCAGCAGTTCCCGACATTCCCAAGAGACCCAGTACTTC
CASSSRHSQETQYF
>TRBV7-6|NA|TRBD1|TRBJ1-1
TGTGCCAGCAGCCGGGACAGGGGGCTTGAAGCTTTCTTT
CASSRDRGLEAFF
>TRBV10-2|NA|TRBD2|TRBJ2-7
TGCGCCAGCAGTGATGAGCGGGGGGGATTATCCTACGAGCAGTACTTC
CASSDERGGLSYEQYF
>TRBV29-1|NA|TRBD2|TRBJ2-1
TGCAGCGCCGTGACTAGCGGGAGGGCCGGCTCCGATGAGCAGTTCTTC
CSAVTSGRAGSDEQFF
>TRBV10-3|once|NA|TRBJ1-2
TGTGCCATCAGTGAGCAGAATTTCAACTATGGCTACACCTTC
CAISEQNFNYGYTF
>TRBV9|NA|TRBD1|TRBJ1-4
TGTGCCAGCAGCGTGGGACAGGGTTACGAAAAACTGTTTTTT
CASSVGQGYEKLFF
>TRBV14|NA|TRBD2|TRBJ2-3
TGTGCCAGCAGCCAACTCGGGGAGGGCTCTTTAGCAGATACGCAGTATTTT
CASSQLGEGSLADTQYF
>TRBV11-2|NA|NA|TRBJ2-1
TGTGCCAGCAGCCAAATCAGACGCTACAATGAGCAGTTCTTC
CASSQIRRYNEQFF
>TRBV5-6|NA|NA|TRBJ2-3
TGTGCCAGCAGCTACCCAAATCATGGGGCAGATACGCAGTATTTT
CASSYPNHGADTQYF
>TRBV4-2|NA|NA|TRBJ2-1
TGTGCCAGCAGCCAACGCGTGACAGACCGCTCCTACAATGAGCAGTTCTTC
CASSQRVTDRSYNEQFF
>TRBV5-4|NA|NA|TRBJ2-5
TGTGCCAGCACCTCCATGGTGTCACAAGAGACCCAGTACTTC
CASTSMVSQETQYF
>TRBV4-2|NA|TRBD2|TRBJ2-7
TGTGCCAGCAGCCAGGAGGTAGGCGGGAGGTTGGGCGAGCAGTACTTC
CASSQEVGGRLGEQYF
>TRBV6-1|NA|NA|TRBJ2-3
TGTGCCAGCAGTGAGGGACAGGCGGGAGCAGATACGCAGTATTTT
CASSEGQAGADTQYF
>TRBV19|NA|NA|TRBJ2-3
TGTGCCAGTAGTATCGACTTAACAGATACGCAGTATTTT
CASSIDLTDTQYF
>TRBV7-3|NA|NA|TRBJ1-5
TGTGCCAGCAGCTTAACGTTGGATCAGCCCCAGCATTTT
CASSLTLDQPQHF
>TRBV5-4|NA|TRBD2|TRBJ2-3
TGTGCCAGCAGCCCCGGCGGGGGGGTCGATACGCAGTATTTT
CASSPGGGVDTQYF
>TRBV28|NA|NA|TRBJ2-5
TGTGCCAGCAGTTTTTGGGAGGGCCAGGGGATAGAGACCCAGTACTTC
CASSFWEGQGIETQYF
>TRBV27|NA|NA|TRBJ1-1
TGTGCCAGCAGCTACAGGGCCATGAACACTGAAGCTTTCTTT
CASSYRAMNTEAFF
>TRBV6-1|NA|NA|TRBJ1-5
TGTGCCAGCAGTGAAGCACCGGACAGCAATCAGCCCCAGCATTTT
CASSEAPDSNQPQHF
>TRBV7-6|NA|TRBD2|TRBJ2-1
TGTGCCAGCAGCTTACATACTAGCGGGAGAGGAGATGAGCAGTTCTTC
CASSLHTSGRGDEQFF
>TRBV7-8|NA|TRBD2|TRBJ2-5
TGTGCCAGTGGGGGACTAGCGGGCCATCAAGAGACCCAGTACTTC
CASGGLAGHQETQYF
>TRBV11-3|once|NA|TRBJ2-7
TGTGCCAGCCGCCCGGGGGAGGCCTCCTACGAGCAGTACTTC
CASRPGEASYEQYF
>TRBV30|NA|NA|TRBJ2-1
TGTGCCGGCGGGACGGTCTCCTACAATGAGCAGTTCTTC
CAGGTVSYNEQFF
>TRBV27|NA|NA|TRBJ2-2
TGTGCCAGCAGAACAGGCACCACCGGGGAGCTGTTTTTT
CASRTGTTGELFF
>TRBV9|NA|TRBD2|TRBJ2-1
TGTGCCAGCAGCATTGGGGGACTAGGGTCGGCGGCTGAGCAGTTCTTC
CASSIGGLGSAAEQFF
>TRBV5-6|NA|NA|TRBJ1-2
TGTGCCAGCAGCTTGGTCCGGGATGGCTACACCTTC
CASSLVRDGYTF
>TRBV9|NA|TRBD1|TRBJ1-3
TGTGCCAGCAGCGTAGACGCAGGGGGTACTGGAAACACCATATATTTT
CASSVDAGGTGNTIYF
>TRBV7-9|NA|NA|TRBJ2-7
TGTGCCAGCACTGGCGTGGGGGACGAGCAGTACTTC
CASTGVGDEQYF
>TRBV10-2|few|TRBD1|TRBJ1-5
TGCGCCAGCACCGAGCAGGGGGTAGGCAATCAGCCCCAGCATTTT
CASTEQGVGNQPQHF
>TRBV27|NA|TRBD1|TRBJ1-2
TGTGCCACGCGGAGGGGGCGCGTAAACTATGGCTACACCTTC
CATRRGRVNYGYTF
>TRBV5-4|NA|TRBD2|TRBJ2-1
TGTGCCAGCAGCTTCGGGGGGAGAGCCGACAATGAGCAGTTCTTC
CASSFGGRADNEQFF